This passage covers 10 T cell receptor beta chains from one sample sequenced in a study of neurological immune-mediated disorders. Using its own MiXCR run on the 5' RACE reads, TCRdb lists one record per CDR3 protein. The sample holds 25,000 to 35,000 distinct CDR3 sequences; 1.5% are singletons and the top ten take nearly 9.5%. Sequencing input: PBMCs. The receptor set was obtained from a woman aged 25-40 years with multiple sclerosis.

This clonotype came up many times. The gene calls are TRBV7-9 and TRBJ1-2; tentative D call: TRBD1 (6 bases). CDR3 length equals 14 residues. Germline loops: CDR1 SEHNR, CDR2 FQNEAQ (reference sequence). Trimming left V 3 bases short and J 3 bases short, with 11 bases between. CDR3 nucleotide sequence: TGTGCCAGCAGCTTTATCGGGGGCGACTATGGCTACACCTTC. The encoded protein is CASSFIGGDYGYTF.

This clonotype was detected ten times or more. V usage is TRBV7-2 and J usage is TRBJ1-4; D unclear. Germline V gene lookup returns CDR1 SGHTA and CDR2 FQGNSA. V lost 6 bases and J 0 bases, leaving 2 bases between the germline ends. The CDR3 has 12 amino acids. This CDR3 reads CASSPTNEKLFF. The CDR3 DNA sequence: TGTGCCAGCAGTCCAACTAATGAAAAACTGTTTTTT.

At least ten counts were recorded for this clonotype. This rearrangement joins TRBV7-2 to TRBJ2-1; 10 positions agree with TRBD2. Germline V CDR1 and CDR2: SGHTA, FQGNSA. This CDR3 spans 14 amino acids. V was pared by 7 bases and J by 4 bases, with 4 bases of the junction left unmatched. The CDR3 is CASIIAGGYNEQFF. Here the CDR3 DNA reads TGTGCCAGCATCATAGCGGGGGGATACAATGAGCAGTTCTTC.

This clonotype has ten or more counts. V usage is TRBV3-1 and J usage is TRBJ1-5, with TRBD1 matching over 9 bases. CDR1 LGHDT and CDR2 YNNKEL come from the germline V gene (reference sequence). V lost 5 bases, J lost 3 bases, and 11 bases stayed unmatched. The CDR3 runs to 17 residues. The CDR3: CASSSGTGTRLNQPQHF. The CDR3 region has the DNA TGTGCCAGCAGCTCCGGGACAGGGACTCGGCTCAATCAGCCCCAGCATTTT.

This clonotype showed up many times. The chain links TRBV6-6 to TRBJ1-5, with D unresolved. Germline CDR1 is MNHNY and CDR2 is SVGAGI (reference sequence). The V end was cut by 5 bases, the J end by 3 bases, with 8 bases between. This CDR3 has 13 residues. In DNA, the CDR3 is TGTGCCAGCAGTGGCCAGTACAATCAGCCCCAGCATTTT. Translation: CASSGQYNQPQHF.

This clonotype was seen at least ten times. The chain couples TRBV6-5 to TRBJ1-1; D gene uncertain. The length of the CDR3 is 13 residues. V lost 4 bases to trimming and J lost 5 bases, with 11 bases between them. CDR1 is MNHEY and CDR2 is SVGAGI in the germline V gene. CDR3: CASSFGRQTEAFF. CDR3 sequence (DNA): TGTGCCAGCAGTTTCGGACGGCAGACTGAAGCTTTCTTT.

The table lists this clonotype with many counts. V and J are TRBV5-1 and TRBJ2-7; perhaps TRBD2 as D (6 bases). V was shortened by 4 bases and J by 2 bases, with 16 bases between the two germline ends. Germline V CDR1 and CDR2: SGHRS, YFSETQ. This CDR3 comprises 15 residues. The chain's CDR3 is CASSPRAGRTYEQYF. CDR3 DNA sequence: TGCGCCAGCAGCCCGAGGGCGGGACGGACCTACGAGCAGTACTTC.

This clonotype was found many times. The rearrangement links TRBV5-5 to TRBJ2-5; unclear D gene. The CDR3 has 12 residues. Deletions cut 6 bases from V and 0 bases from J, with 6 bases between. Germline loops: CDR1 SGHKS, CDR2 YYEKEE (reference sequence). CDR3 protein: CASTRYQETQYF. CDR3 sequence (DNA): TGTGCCAGCACCAGGTACCAAGAGACCCAGTACTTC.

This clonotype was counted ten times or more. V usage is TRBV7-8 and J usage is TRBJ2-7, with TRBD1 identical over 8 bases. V trimming: 5 bases; J trimming: 1 base; junction bases outside the gene matches: 4. Germline V gene data show CDR1 as SGHVS and CDR2 as FQNEAQ. The length of the CDR3 is 14 residues. This CDR3 reads CASSIRDRSYEQYF. DNA of the CDR3: TGTGCCAGCAGCATCCGGGACAGGTCCTACGAGCAGTACTTC.

This clonotype came up many times. This chain connects TRBV14 to TRBJ1-2; perhaps TRBD1 as D (5 bases). Germline V gene lookup returns CDR1 SGHDN and CDR2 FVKESK. The CDR3 has 17 residues. Trimming shortened V by 3 bases and J by 5 bases, and 22 bases separated the two germline ends. CDR3 nucleotides: TGTGCCAGCAGCCACCAAGGAAGGGCAGGGTCTTGGTATGGCTACACCTTC. Encoded protein: CASSHQGRAGSWYGYTF. Using reference TRBV14 and TRBJ1-2 for the parts outside the CDR3, the full variable domain is EAGVTQFPSHSVIEKGQTVTLRCDPISGHDNLYWYRRVMGKEIKFLLHFVKESKQDESGMPNNRFLAERTGGTYSTLKVQPAELEDSGVYFCASSHQGRAGSWYGYTFGSGTRLTVV.